The 27 T cell receptor beta chains listed next were all sequenced from one sample in a study of early T cells in non-severe SARS-CoV-2 infection. One entry per CDR3 protein results from TCRdb running MiXCR on the 5' RACE reads. This sample carries tens of thousands of distinct CDR3 sequences, over 9% of them seen once, and the ten largest clones take around 12%. This specimen consisted of whole blood, obtained at baseline. These receptors were collected from an adult who was a healthcare worker with PCR-confirmed SARS-CoV-2 infection or an uninfected control (not recorded which).

This clonotype has only a few counts. Relative to the germline gene, one junction end is altered; a read error may explain this. The chain combines TRBV6-5 with TRBJ1-3, with a tentative D call TRBD1 (5 bases). The germline V gene has CDR1 MNHEY and CDR2 SVGAGI. This CDR3 comprises 15 residues. CDR3 protein: CASNTGVDSENTIYF. CDR3 nucleotide sequence: TGTGCCAGCAACACGGGGGTTGACTCTGAAAACACCATATATTTT.

For the CDR3, the DNA is TGTGCCAGCAGCACAAACCGGCCCTACGAGCAGTACTTC. Translation: CASSTNRPYEQYF. The chain carries TRBV7-2 and TRBJ2-7; no reliable D call. The germline V and J ends were trimmed by 5 bases and 2 bases, with 10 bases remaining between them. Germline CDR1 is SGHTA and CDR2 is FQGNSA. The CDR3 length is 13 residues.

This clonotype was seen a handful of times. This sequence joins TRBV20-1 and TRBJ2-1; 8 nucleotides match TRBD2. This CDR3 is 13 amino acids long. The germline V gene encodes CDR1 DFQATT and CDR2 SNEGSKA (reference sequence). Trimming removed 3 bases from V and 9 bases from J; junction bases left unmatched: 7. This CDR3 reads CSASGGASTEQFF. DNA for the CDR3: TGCAGTGCTAGCGGGGGGGCCTCAACTGAGCAGTTCTTC.

The chain uses TRBV5-1 and TRBJ2-7, with D unresolved. V shed 3 bases and J shed 0 bases, with 7 bases lying between them. Germline V lookup: CDR1 SGHRS, CDR2 YFSETQ. This CDR3 comprises 13 residues. In nucleotides, the CDR3 is TGCGCCAGCAGCTCCCAAAGCTCCTACGAGCAGTACTTC. This sequence encodes CASSSQSSYEQYF.

This clonotype was found a few times. This chain uses TRBV7-8 with TRBJ1-2; no clear D. This CDR3 is 13 amino acids long. Germline V CDR1 and CDR2: SGHVS, FQNEAQ. Trimming stripped 1 base from V and 11 bases from J, with 14 bases between. This CDR3 reads CASSLGGVSLYTF. CDR3 bases: TGTGCCAGCAGCTTAGGGGGTGTGTCGTTGTACACCTTC.

The chain links TRBV5-1 to TRBJ2-5, with D maybe TRBD2 (6 bases). Trimming left V 7 bases short and J 2 bases short, with 15 bases between. The CDR3 totals 14 residues. Germline V gene lookup returns CDR1 SGHRS and CDR2 YFSETQ. CDR3 DNA: TGCGCCAGCGCCCTGGAGGGAAGGCAAGAGACCCAGTACTTC. Translated, it gives CASALEGRQETQYF.

The chain's CDR3 is CASSEETSENQPQHF. CDR3 DNA: TGTGCCAGCAGTGAAGAGACCTCCGAAAATCAGCCCCAGCATTTT. V usage is TRBV2 and J usage is TRBJ1-5; no reliable D call. Germline-derived CDR1 and CDR2 are SNHLY and FYNNEI. V gave up 1 base and J gave up 4 bases, with 11 bases separating them. This CDR3 is 15 amino acids long. The full variable domain, its missing parts supplied by reference TRBV2 and TRBJ1-5, is EPEVTQTPSHQVTQMGQEVILRCVPISNHLYFYWYRQILGQKVEFLVSFYNNEISEKSEIFDDQFSVERPDGSNFTLKIRSTKLEDSAMYFCASSEETSENQPQHFGDGTRLSIL.

This clonotype has just a few counts. J is TRBJ2-7 and V is TRBV5-1; D possibly uses TRBD1 or TRBD2 (6 bases each). The CDR3 loop spans 14 amino acids. CDR1 is SGHRS, CDR2 YFSETQ, per germline. Trimming stripped 3 bases from V and 4 bases from J, with 14 bases between. CDR3 bases: TGCGCCAGCAGCTCCTCGGGCGGGACATACGAGCAGTACTTC. Encoded protein: CASSSSGGTYEQYF.

This clonotype turned up a few times. The junction departs from germline at one end; a sequencing error may be responsible. This chain links TRBV11-2 with TRBJ2-7, with D possibly being TRBD1 (5 bases). CDR3 length equals 13 residues. From germline, CDR1 is SGHAT and CDR2 FQNNGV. Here the CDR3 DNA reads TGTGCCAGCAGCTTAGACCCCCCAGGGTTGAGACTTTTC. Amino acid sequence: CASSLDPPGLRLF.

This clonotype was seen many times. The chain has TRBV7-9 and TRBJ2-7; no reliable D call. V lost 5 bases to trimming and J lost 3 bases, with 8 bases between them. CDR3 length equals 12 residues. Germline V gives CDR1 SEHNR, CDR2 FQNEAQ (reference sequence). CDR3: CASSQRFYEQYF. The CDR3 coding sequence is TGTGCCAGCAGCCAGAGATTCTACGAGCAGTACTTC.

This clonotype was picked up a small number of times. The rearrangement links TRBV6-6 to TRBJ2-1; 7 bases align to TRBD1. The CDR3 runs 14 residues. Trimming cost V 7 bases and J 0 bases; bases outside gene matches: 3. CDR1 is MNHNY and CDR2 is SVGAGI in the germline V gene (reference sequence). The CDR3 region has the DNA TGTGCCAGCATCGGGGACAGCTCCTACAATGAGCAGTTCTTC. Translated, it gives CASIGDSSYNEQFF.

The chain links TRBV28 to TRBJ2-5; no firm D call. There are 15 residues in the CDR3. CDR1 is MDHEN and CDR2 is SYDVKM in the germline V gene. V was shortened by 1 base and J by 3 bases, with 12 bases between the two germline ends. The CDR3, as DNA: TGTGCCAGCAGTTTATCCCTCAAGGATGAAGAGACCCAGTACTTC. Residues: CASSLSLKDEETQYF.

This clonotype has just a few counts. The CDR3 DNA is TGTGCCATCAGTGAGGGCAGAATAGCCAAAAACATTCAGTACTTC. Protein product: CAISEGRIAKNIQYF. The rearrangement uses TRBV10-3 and TRBJ2-4; D is unresolved. The CDR3 loop spans 15 amino acids. Germline CDR1 is ENHRY and CDR2 is SYGVKD. V was shortened by 2 bases and J by 0 bases, with 8 bases between the two germline ends.

In its sample, this clonotype was seen many times. The rearrangement joins TRBV21-1 to TRBJ2-2; the table assigns TRBD1, which was not confirmed against the DNA. TRBV21-1 represents a pseudogene. CDR3 length equals 16 residues. This chain's CDR3 is CASSNRGRTNTGELFF. CDR3 coding DNA: TGTGCCAGCAGCAATAGGGGGCGCACGAACACCGGGGAGCTGTTTTTT.

This clonotype came up a few times. This CDR3 is CASSVGQGFDTQYF. DNA of the CDR3: TGTGCCAGCAGCGTGGGACAGGGCTTCGATACGCAGTATTTT. V usage is TRBV7-3 and J usage is TRBJ2-3, with 9 bases identical to TRBD1. V trimming: 5 bases; J trimming: 6 bases; junction bases outside the gene matches: 6. Germline V gene lookup returns CDR1 SGHTA and CDR2 FQGTGA. This CDR3 contains 14 residues.

A few counts support this clonotype. J is TRBJ2-3 and V is TRBV20-1; D might be TRBD1 (5 bases). This CDR3 is built from 15 residues. The germline V gene has CDR1 DFQATT and CDR2 SNEGSKA (reference sequence). Trimming left V 0 bases short and J 2 bases short, with 12 bases between. The CDR3 region has the DNA TGCAGTGCTAGAGAATTCGTACAGGCCACAGATACGCAGTATTTT. Translating it yields CSAREFVQATDTQYF.

This clonotype was counted between two and nine times. The chain combines TRBV20-1 with TRBJ2-1; tentatively, D is TRBD2 (6 bases). This CDR3 region has 15 residues. V lost 8 bases to trimming and J lost 4 bases, with 21 bases between them. Germline V gives CDR1 DFQATT, CDR2 SNEGSKA (reference sequence). Here the CDR3 DNA reads TGCAGTTCCCCGACGGACGGGGGAGAGTACAATGAGCAGTTCTTC. This encodes CSSPTDGGEYNEQFF.

This clonotype has only one observation. The chain recombines TRBV4-3 with TRBJ2-3; 14 bases are shared with TRBD2. Germline V gene data show CDR1 as LGHNA and CDR2 as YSLEER. The CDR3 runs 18 residues. V dropped 0 bases and J dropped 3; count of bases not matched to a gene: 5. The CDR3 here is CASSQEGLAGDGTDTQYF. DNA of the CDR3: TGCGCCAGCAGCCAAGAGGGACTAGCGGGGGACGGTACAGATACGCAGTATTTT.

This clonotype was seen a few times. V and J are TRBV10-3 and TRBJ1-6; D uncertain. With 0 bases removed from V and 0 bases from J, the gap between germline ends came to 9 bases. The CDR3 has 17 amino acids. CDR1 is ENHRY, CDR2 SYGVKD, per germline. The CDR3 coding sequence is TGTGCCATCAGTGAGTCGATTGGCAGCTCCTATAATTCACCCCTCCACTTT. It yields the protein CAISESIGSSYNSPLHF.

In its sample, this clonotype was seen many times. The junction shows a germline mismatch at one end, possibly a read error. The rearrangement joins TRBV5-6 to TRBJ2-7, with 10 bases matching TRBD1. Germline CDR1 is SGHDT and CDR2 is YYEEEE. The CDR3 loop spans 13 amino acids. This CDR3 is CASSWGQGLAQDF. CDR3 DNA: TGTGCCAGCAGCTGGGGACAGGGGCTTGCCCAGGACTTC.

J is TRBJ2-2 and V is TRBV11-2, with D perhaps TRBD1 (6 bases). Deletions cut 4 bases from V and 3 bases from J, with 9 bases between. This CDR3 is 14 amino acids long. Germline V gives CDR1 SGHAT, CDR2 FQNNGV. The CDR3 nucleotides read TGTGCCAGCAGCTACCAGGGGCACACCGGGGAGCTGTTTTTT. This encodes CASSYQGHTGELFF. The full variable domain, completed using reference TRBV11-2 and TRBJ2-2, is EAGVAQSPRYKIIEKRQSVAFWCNPISGHATLYWYQQILGQGPKLLIQFQNNGVVDDSQLPKDRFSAERLKGVDSTLKIQPAKLEDSAVYLCASSYQGHTGELFFGEGSRLTVL.

This chain links TRBV5-1 with TRBJ2-7, with D unresolved. Trimming removed 4 bases at V and 6 bases at J, with 8 bases between. CDR1 and CDR2 from the germline V gene are SGHRS and YFSETQ. There are 11 residues in the CDR3. Here the CDR3 reads CASSLRGEQYF. The DNA of the CDR3 is TGCGCCAGCAGCCTCCGTGGCGAGCAGTACTTC.

This clonotype was observed at least ten times. The chain couples TRBV18 to TRBJ1-5, with no clear D. The CDR3 totals 14 residues. Germline V gives CDR1 KGHSH, CDR2 LQKENI. V lost 3 bases to trimming and J lost 3 bases, with 9 bases between them. The CDR3 nucleotides are TGTGCCAGCTCACCCGGACGGCTCAATCAGCCCCAGCATTTT. Protein product: CASSPGRLNQPQHF.

The rearrangement joins TRBV5-4 to TRBJ2-5; TRBD1 aligns across 10 bases. Germline trimming cut 7 bases from V and 5 bases from J; bases unmatched to any gene: 20. The CDR3 consists of 18 residues. The germline CDR1 and CDR2 sequences are SGHNT and YYREEE (reference sequence). In nucleotides, the CDR3 is TGTGCCAGCTCCTACCCTAGGGGACAGGGGCAGGGCAAGGAGACCCAGTACTTC. Translation: CASSYPRGQGQGKETQYF.

This clonotype was observed many times. This sequence joins TRBV5-1 and TRBJ2-7; D uncertain. This CDR3 comprises 15 residues. V was shortened by 1 base and J by 1 base, with 12 bases between the two germline ends. CDR1 SGHRS and CDR2 YFSETQ come from the germline V gene. CDR3 amino acids: CASSLTVNPSYEQYF. The CDR3 bases are TGCGCCAGCAGCTTGACGGTTAATCCTTCCTACGAGCAGTACTTC.

This chain joins TRBV2 and TRBJ2-1, with TRBD2 as a possible D gene (5 bases). From germline, CDR1 is SNHLY and CDR2 FYNNEI. V lost 6 bases and J lost 5, with 14 bases in between. The CDR3 extends over 14 amino acids. The CDR3 here is CASSATPGNNEQFF. DNA for the CDR3: TGTGCCAGCAGCGCTACCCCGGGGAACAATGAGCAGTTCTTC.

Ten or more counts support this clonotype. The chain joins TRBV6-5 to TRBJ2-1; TRBD2 matches at 13 bases. There are 16 residues in the CDR3. J gave up 7 bases and V 6 bases, and 9 bases lay outside the gene matches. From germline, CDR1 is MNHEY and CDR2 SVGAGI. CDR3 bases: TGTGCCAGCAGCAGCCAACTAGCGGGGGGGCGTAATGAGCAGTTCTTC. The encoded protein is CASSSQLAGGRNEQFF.